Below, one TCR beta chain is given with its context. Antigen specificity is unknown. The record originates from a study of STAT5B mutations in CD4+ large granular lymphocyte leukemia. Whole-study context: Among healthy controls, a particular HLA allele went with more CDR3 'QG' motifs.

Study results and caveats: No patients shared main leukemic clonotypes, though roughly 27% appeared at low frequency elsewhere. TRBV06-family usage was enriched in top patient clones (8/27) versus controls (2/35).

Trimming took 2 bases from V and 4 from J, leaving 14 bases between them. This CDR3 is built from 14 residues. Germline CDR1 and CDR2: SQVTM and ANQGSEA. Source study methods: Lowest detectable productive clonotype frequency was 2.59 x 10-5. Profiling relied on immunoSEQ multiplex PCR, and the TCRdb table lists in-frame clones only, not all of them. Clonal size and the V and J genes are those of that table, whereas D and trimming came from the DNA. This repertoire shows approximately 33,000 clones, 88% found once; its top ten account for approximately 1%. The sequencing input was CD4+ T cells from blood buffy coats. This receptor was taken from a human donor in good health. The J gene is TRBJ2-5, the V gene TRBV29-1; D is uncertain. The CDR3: CSVESSRLGETQYF. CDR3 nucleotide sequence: TGCAGCGTTGAATCATCGAGGTTGGGAGAGACCCAGTACTTC.